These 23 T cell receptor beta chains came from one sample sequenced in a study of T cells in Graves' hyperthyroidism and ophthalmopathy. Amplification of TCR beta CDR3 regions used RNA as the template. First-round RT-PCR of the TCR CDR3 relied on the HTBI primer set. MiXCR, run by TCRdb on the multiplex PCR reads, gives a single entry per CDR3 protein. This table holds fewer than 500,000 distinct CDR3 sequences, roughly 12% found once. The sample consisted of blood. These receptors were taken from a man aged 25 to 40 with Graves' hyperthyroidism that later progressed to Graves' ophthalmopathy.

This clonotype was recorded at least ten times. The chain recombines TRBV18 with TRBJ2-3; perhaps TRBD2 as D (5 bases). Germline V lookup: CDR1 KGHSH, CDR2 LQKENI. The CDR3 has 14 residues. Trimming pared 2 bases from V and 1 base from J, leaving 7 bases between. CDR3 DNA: TGTGCCAGCTCACCATGGCGGGGCACAGATACGCAGTATTTT. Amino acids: CASSPWRGTDTQYF.

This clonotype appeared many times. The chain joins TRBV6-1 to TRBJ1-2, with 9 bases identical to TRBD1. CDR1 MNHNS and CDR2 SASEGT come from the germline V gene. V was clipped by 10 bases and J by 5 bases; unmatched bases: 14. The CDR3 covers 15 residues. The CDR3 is CATYPTGGAGYGYTF. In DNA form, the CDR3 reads TGTGCCACCTATCCTACAGGGGGCGCCGGGTATGGCTACACCTTC.

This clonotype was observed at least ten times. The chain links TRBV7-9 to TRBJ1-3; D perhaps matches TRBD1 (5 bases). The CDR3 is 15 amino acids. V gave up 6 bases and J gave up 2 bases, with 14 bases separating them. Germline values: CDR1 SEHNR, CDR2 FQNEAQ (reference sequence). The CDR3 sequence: CASRPGGGTGNTIYF. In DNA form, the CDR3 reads TGTGCCAGCAGACCTGGTGGGGGAACTGGAAACACCATATATTTT.

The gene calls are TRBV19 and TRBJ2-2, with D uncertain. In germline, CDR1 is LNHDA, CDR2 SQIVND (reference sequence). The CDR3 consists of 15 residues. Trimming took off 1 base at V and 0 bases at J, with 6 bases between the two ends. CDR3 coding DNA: TGTGCCAGTAGTATAGTTAGGACGAACACCGGGGAGCTGTTTTTT. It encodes CASSIVRTNTGELFF.

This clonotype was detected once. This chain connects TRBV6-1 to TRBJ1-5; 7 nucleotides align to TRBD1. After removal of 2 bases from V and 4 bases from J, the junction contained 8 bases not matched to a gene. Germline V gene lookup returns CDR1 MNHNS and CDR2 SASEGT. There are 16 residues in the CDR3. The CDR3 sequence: CASSEWGQIPNQPQHF. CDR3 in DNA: TGTGCCAGCAGTGAATGGGGACAGATTCCAAATCAGCCCCAGCATTTT.

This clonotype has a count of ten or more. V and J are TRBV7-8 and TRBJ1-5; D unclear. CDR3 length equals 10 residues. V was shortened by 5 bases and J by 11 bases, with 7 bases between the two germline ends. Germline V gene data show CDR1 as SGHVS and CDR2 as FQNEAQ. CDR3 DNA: TGTGCCAGCAGCCGCAGGACCCAGCATTTT. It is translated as CASSRRTQHF.

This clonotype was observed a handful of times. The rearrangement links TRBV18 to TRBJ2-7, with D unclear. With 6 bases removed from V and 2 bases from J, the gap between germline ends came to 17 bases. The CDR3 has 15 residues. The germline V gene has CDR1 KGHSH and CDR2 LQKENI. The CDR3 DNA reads TGTGCCAGCTCCCTCGGACGGACCTCTACCTACGAGCAGTACTTC. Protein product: CASSLGRTSTYEQYF.

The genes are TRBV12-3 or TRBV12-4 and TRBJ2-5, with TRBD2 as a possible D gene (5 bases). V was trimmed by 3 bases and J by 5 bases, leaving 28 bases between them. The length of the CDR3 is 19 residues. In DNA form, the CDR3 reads TGTGCCAGCAGTTTGGCCCCCCTCGGACTCGGTTCCCCGAGGGAGACCCAGTACTTC. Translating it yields CASSLAPLGLGSPRETQYF.

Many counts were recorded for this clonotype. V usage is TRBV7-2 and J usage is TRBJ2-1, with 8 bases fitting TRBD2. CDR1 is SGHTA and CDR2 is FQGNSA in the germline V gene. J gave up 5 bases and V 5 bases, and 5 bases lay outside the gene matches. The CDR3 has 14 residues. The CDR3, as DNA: TGTGCCAGCAGCCCCAGCGGGGGCAACAATGAGCAGTTCTTC. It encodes CASSPSGGNNEQFF.

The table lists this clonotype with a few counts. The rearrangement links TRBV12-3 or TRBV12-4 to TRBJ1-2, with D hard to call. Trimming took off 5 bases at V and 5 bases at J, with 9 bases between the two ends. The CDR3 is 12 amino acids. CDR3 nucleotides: TGTGCCAGCAGTCGGGGTAGTTATGGCTACACCTTC. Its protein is CASSRGSYGYTF.

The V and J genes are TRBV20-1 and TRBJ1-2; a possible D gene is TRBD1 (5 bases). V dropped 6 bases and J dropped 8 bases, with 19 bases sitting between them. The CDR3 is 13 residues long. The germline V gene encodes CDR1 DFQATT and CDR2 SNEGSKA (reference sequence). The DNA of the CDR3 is TGCAGTGCCCGGGACCTCAAAGGCGGGGGCTACACCTTC. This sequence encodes CSARDLKGGGYTF.

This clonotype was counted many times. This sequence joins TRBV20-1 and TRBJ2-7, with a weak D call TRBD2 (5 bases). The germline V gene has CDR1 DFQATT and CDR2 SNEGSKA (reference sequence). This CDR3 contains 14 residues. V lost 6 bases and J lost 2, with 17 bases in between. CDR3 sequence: CSAVGETGTYEQYF. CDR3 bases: TGCAGTGCGGTAGGTGAGACGGGAACCTACGAGCAGTACTTC.

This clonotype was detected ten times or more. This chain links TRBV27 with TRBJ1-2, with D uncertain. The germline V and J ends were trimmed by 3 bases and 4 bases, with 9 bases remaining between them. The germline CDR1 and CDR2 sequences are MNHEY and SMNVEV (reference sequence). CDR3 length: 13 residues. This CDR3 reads CASSLKGAYGYTF. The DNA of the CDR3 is TGTGCCAGCAGTTTGAAGGGAGCCTATGGCTACACCTTC.

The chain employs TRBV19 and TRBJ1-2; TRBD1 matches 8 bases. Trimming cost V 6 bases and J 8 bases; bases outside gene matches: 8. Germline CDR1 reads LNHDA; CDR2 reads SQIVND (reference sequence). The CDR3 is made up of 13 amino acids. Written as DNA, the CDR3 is TGTGCCAGTAGCCAGGACAGGGTCAAAGGCTACACCTTC. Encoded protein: CASSQDRVKGYTF.

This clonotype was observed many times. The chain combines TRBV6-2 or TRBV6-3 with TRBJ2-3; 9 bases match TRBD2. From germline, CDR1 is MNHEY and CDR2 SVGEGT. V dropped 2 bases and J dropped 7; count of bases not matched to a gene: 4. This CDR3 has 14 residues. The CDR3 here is CASSYASGEYTQYF. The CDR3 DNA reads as TGTGCCAGCAGTTACGCTAGCGGGGAATATACGCAGTATTTT.

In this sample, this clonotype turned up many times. CDR3 protein: CASSPRGGLGYGYTF. CDR3 bases: TGTGCCAGCAGCCCTAGAGGCGGGCTTGGCTATGGCTACACCTTC. The V call is TRBV3-1, the J call TRBJ1-2; D gene unclear. The CDR3 loop spans 15 amino acids. Germline CDR1 is LGHDT and CDR2 is YNNKEL (reference sequence). V was trimmed by 4 bases and J by 4 bases, leaving 16 bases between them.

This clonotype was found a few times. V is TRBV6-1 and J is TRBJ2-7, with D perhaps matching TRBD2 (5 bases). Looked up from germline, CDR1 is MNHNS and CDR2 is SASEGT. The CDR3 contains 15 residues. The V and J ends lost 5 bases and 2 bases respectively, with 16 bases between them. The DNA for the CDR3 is TGTGCCAGCAGTCCAGACACTAGAAATCCCTACGAGCAGTACTTC. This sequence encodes CASSPDTRNPYEQYF.

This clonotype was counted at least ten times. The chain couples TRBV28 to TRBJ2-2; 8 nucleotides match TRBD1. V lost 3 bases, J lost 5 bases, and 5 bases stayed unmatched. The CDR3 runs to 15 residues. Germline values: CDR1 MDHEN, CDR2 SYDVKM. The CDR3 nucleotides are TGTGCCAGCAGTTTTCAGGGGGCCGATACCGGGGAGCTGTTTTTT. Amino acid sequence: CASSFQGADTGELFF.

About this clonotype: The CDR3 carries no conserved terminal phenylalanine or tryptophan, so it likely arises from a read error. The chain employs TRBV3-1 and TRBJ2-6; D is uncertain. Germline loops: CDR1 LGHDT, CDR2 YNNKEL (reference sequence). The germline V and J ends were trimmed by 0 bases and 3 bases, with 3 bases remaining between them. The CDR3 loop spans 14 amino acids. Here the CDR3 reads CASSQDGGANVLTL. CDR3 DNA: TGTGCCAGCAGCCAAGATGGTGGGGCCAACGTCCTGACTCTC.

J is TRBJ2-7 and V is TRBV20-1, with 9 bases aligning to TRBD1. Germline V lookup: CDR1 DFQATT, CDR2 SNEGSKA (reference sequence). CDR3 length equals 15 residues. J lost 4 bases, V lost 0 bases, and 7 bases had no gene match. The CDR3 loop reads CSARDLQGARYEQYF. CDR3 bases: TGCAGTGCTAGAGATCTACAGGGGGCAAGGTACGAGCAGTACTTC.

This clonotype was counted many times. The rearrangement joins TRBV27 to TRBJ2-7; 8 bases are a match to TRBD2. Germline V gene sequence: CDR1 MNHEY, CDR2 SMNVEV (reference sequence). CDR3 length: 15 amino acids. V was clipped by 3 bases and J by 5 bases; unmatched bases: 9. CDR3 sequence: CASSFLKSGGHEQYF. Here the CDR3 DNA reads TGTGCCAGCAGTTTCCTGAAAAGCGGGGGCCACGAGCAGTACTTC.

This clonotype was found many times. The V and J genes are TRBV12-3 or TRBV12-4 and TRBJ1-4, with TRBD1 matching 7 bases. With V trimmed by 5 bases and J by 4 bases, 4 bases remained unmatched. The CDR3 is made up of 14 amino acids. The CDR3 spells CASSPQGFNEKLFF. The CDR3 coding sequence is TGTGCCAGCAGTCCACAGGGGTTTAATGAAAAACTGTTTTTT.

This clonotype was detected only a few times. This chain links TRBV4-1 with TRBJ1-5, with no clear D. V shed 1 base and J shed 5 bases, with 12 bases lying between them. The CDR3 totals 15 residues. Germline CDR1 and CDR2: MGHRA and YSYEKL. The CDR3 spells CASSQVPAGDQPQHF. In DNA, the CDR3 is TGCGCCAGCAGCCAAGTTCCGGCAGGAGATCAGCCCCAGCATTTT.